A single sample gave rise to the 12 T cell receptor beta chains below, sequenced in a study of T cell responses to AZD1222 COVID-19 vaccine (dated by TCRdb to 2020 to 2022). The time point label on this specimen signifies: baseline before first vaccination. Libraries were made using the immunoSEQ multiplex PCR assay. This immuneACCESS table, as held by TCRdb, lists in-frame sequences with V and J called but not all clones. Of the missing ones, under half trace to an unresolved V gene in checked studies; the others have no known cause. The sample data list roughly 120,000 clones, and roughly 84% of these were observed just once. The ten largest clones add up to around 7% of the sample. The sample was peripheral blood, taken on day 0 of AZD1222 vaccination. The receptor source for this set is an adult in good health.

The rearrangement uses TRBV27 and TRBJ1-3; 8 bases match TRBD1. With 3 bases clipped from V and 2 bases from J, the junction kept 18 bases outside the gene matches. Germline V CDR1 and CDR2: MNHEY, SMNVEV (reference sequence). The CDR3 runs 20 residues. The CDR3 nucleotides are TGTGCCAGCAGTTTTGCTCCAGGGGGCAAAGGTTCATTGGCTGGAAACACCATATATTTT. Protein sequence: CASSFAPGGKGSLAGNTIYF.

As to this clone: Sequence at one end of the junction differs from germline and may be a read error. V is TRBV13 and J is TRBJ2-1; D may be TRBD1 (5 bases). This CDR3 spans 15 amino acids. Germline loops: CDR1 PRHDT, CDR2 FYEKMQ (reference sequence). The CDR3 DNA reads TGTGCCAGCAGCTTAGGAGGGGTGGGGTACAGTGAGCAGTTCTTC. Translated, it gives CASSLGGVGYSEQFF.

V and J are TRBV19 and TRBJ1-2; D uncertain. Germline V gene sequence: CDR1 LNHDA, CDR2 SQIVND (reference sequence). CDR3 length equals 13 residues. Between the trimmed V and J ends, which lost 6 bases and 6 bases, there was a span of 14 bases. The CDR3 coding sequence is TGTGCCAGTAGCCCCGGAGGGATCGATGGCTACACCTTC. The encoded protein is CASSPGGIDGYTF.

The J gene is TRBJ2-7, the V gene TRBV27, with D maybe TRBD1 (6 bases). Trimming removed 2 bases at V and 3 bases at J, with 14 bases between. Germline V gene lookup returns CDR1 MNHEY and CDR2 SMNVEV (reference sequence). This CDR3 contains 15 residues. DNA of the CDR3: TGTGCCAGCAGTTTACAGGGGACGATACTCTACGAGCAGTACTTC. Protein sequence: CASSLQGTILYEQYF.

This sequence joins TRBV7-7 and TRBJ2-5, with a weak D call TRBD1 (5 bases). Deletions cut 1 base from V and 5 bases from J, with 14 bases between. This CDR3 contains 15 residues. Germline CDR1 and CDR2: SSHAT and FNYEAQ (reference sequence). Here the CDR3 reads CASSLGRVVMETQYF. The CDR3 DNA sequence: TGTGCCAGCAGCTTAGGCAGGGTGGTGATGGAGACCCAGTACTTC.

The count of this clone is one. This chain connects TRBV28 to TRBJ1-6; D is undetermined. Germline V gene lookup returns CDR1 MDHEN and CDR2 SYDVKM. V lost 6 bases and J lost 0, with 6 bases in between. CDR3 length: 14 amino acids. CDR3 sequence: CASRESSYNSPLHF. CDR3 nucleotide sequence: TGTGCCAGCAGAGAGAGCTCCTATAATTCACCCCTCCACTTT.

This chain links TRBV6-1 with TRBJ1-2; 8 bases are shared with TRBD1. The CDR3 consists of 13 residues. Germline CDR1 MNHNS, CDR2 SASEGT. Unmatched junction bases numbered 6, after V lost 2 bases and J lost 10 bases. Here the CDR3 reads CASSELETGDYTF. Written as DNA, the CDR3 is TGTGCCAGCAGTGAATTGGAGACAGGGGACTACACCTTC.

The rearrangement links TRBV10-3 to TRBJ1-1; D gene uncertain. Trimming cost V 11 bases and J 3 bases, with 7 bases left between them. The CDR3 spans 10 residues. Germline V gives CDR1 ENHRY, CDR2 SYGVKD. CDR3 residues: CAPADTEAFF. CDR3 in DNA: TGTGCCCCTGCGGACACTGAAGCTTTCTTT.

The V gene is TRBV7-2, the J gene TRBJ2-7; no firm D call. Trimming left V 5 bases short and J 7 bases short, with 9 bases between. The CDR3 loop spans 11 amino acids. In germline, CDR1 is SGHTA, CDR2 FQGNSA. The CDR3 loop reads CASSRRGEQYF. The DNA for the CDR3 is TGTGCCAGCAGCCGCCGCGGAGAGCAGTACTTC. Drawing the rest from reference TRBV7-2 and TRBJ2-7, the complete variable domain is GAGVSQSPSNKVTEKGKDVELRCDPISGHTALYWYRQSLGQGLEFLIYFQGNSAPDKSGLPSDRFSAERTGGSVSTLTIQRTQQEDSAVYLCASSRRGEQYFGPGTRLTVT.

This chain connects TRBV24-1 to TRBJ1-5; D is uncertain. The V and J ends lost 6 bases and 0 bases respectively, with 5 bases between them. The CDR3 runs 13 residues. Germline CDR1 KGHDR, CDR2 SFDVKD. Here the CDR3 reads CATSLNSNQPQHF. The CDR3 coding sequence is TGTGCCACCAGTCTGAATAGCAATCAGCCCCAGCATTTT.

The CDR3 DNA follows: TGTGCCAGCAGCTTGATTTGGGGGAGAGAGGAGACCCAGTACTTC. It specifies CASSLIWGREETQYF. The genes are TRBV5-6 and TRBJ2-5, with D perhaps TRBD1 or TRBD2 (5 bases each). CDR1 and CDR2 (germline): SGHDT, YYEEEE. This CDR3 has 15 amino acids. Trimming stripped 1 base from V and 5 bases from J, with 15 bases between.

The chain recombines TRBV9 with TRBJ1-1; no clear D gene. Trimming removed 0 bases from V and 0 bases from J, with 3 bases in between. This CDR3 spans 13 amino acids. Germline V CDR1 and CDR2: SGDLS, YYNGEE. The CDR3 protein is CASSVVVNTEAFF. CDR3 coding DNA: TGTGCCAGCAGCGTAGTGGTGAACACTGAAGCTTTCTTT.